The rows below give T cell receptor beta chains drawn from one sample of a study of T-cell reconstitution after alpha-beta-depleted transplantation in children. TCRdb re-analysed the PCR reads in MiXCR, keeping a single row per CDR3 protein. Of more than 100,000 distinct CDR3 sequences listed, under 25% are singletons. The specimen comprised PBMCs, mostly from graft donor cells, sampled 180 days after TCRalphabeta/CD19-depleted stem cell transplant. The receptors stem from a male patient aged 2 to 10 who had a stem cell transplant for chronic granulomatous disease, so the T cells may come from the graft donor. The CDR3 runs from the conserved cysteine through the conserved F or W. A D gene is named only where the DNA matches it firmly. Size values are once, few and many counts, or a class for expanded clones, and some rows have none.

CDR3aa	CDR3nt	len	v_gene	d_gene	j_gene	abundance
CASSPNRGNTEAFF	TGTGCCAGCAGCCCAAACAGGGGGAACACTGAAGCTTTCTTT	14	TRBV7-9	TRBD1	TRBJ1-1	many
CASSELGVHEQYF	TGCGCCAGCAGCGAGTTAGGGGTTCACGAGCAGTACTTC	13	TRBV5-1	NA	TRBJ2-7	many
CSARLAPGGETQYF	TGCAGTGCTAGGTTAGCTCCCGGAGGAGAGACCCAGTACTTC	14	TRBV20-1	NA	TRBJ2-5	few
CASSLLTGAGDGELFF	TGTGCCAGCAGTTTACTCACAGGGGCGGGTGACGGGGAGCTGTTTTTT	16	TRBV7-8	TRBD1	TRBJ2-2	many
CASRTRADTQYF	TGTGCCAGCAGAACCAGGGCAGATACGCAGTATTTT	12	TRBV28	NA	TRBJ2-3	few
CASSARDRGRNTEAFF	TGCGCCAGCAGCGCGCGGGACAGGGGGCGGAACACTGAAGCTTTCTTT	16	TRBV5-1	TRBD1	TRBJ1-1	NA
CSVVWRETYNEQFF	TGCAGCGTTGTCTGGCGGGAGACCTACAATGAGCAGTTCTTC	14	TRBV29-1	TRBD2	TRBJ2-1	NA
CATSYIAGETQYF	TGTGCCACCAGCTATATAGCGGGAGAGACCCAGTACTTC	13	TRBV15	TRBD2	TRBJ2-5	many
CASSLAGDGDTQYF	TGTGCCAGCAGCTTAGCGGGAGATGGAGATACGCAGTATTTT	14	TRBV7-6	NA	TRBJ2-3	many
CASSFYGSGGPADTQYF	TGTGCCAGCAGCTTTTATGGGTCAGGGGGCCCCGCAGATACGCAGTATTTT	17	TRBV7-9	TRBD1	TRBJ2-3	NA
CSVRITGGFEQFF	TGCAGCGTTCGAATTACAGGGGGTTTTGAGCAGTTCTTC	13	TRBV29-1	TRBD1	TRBJ2-1	many
CASILSWTGHYYEQYF	TGTGCCAGCATTCTTTCCTGGACAGGCCACTACTACGAGCAGTACTTC	16	TRBV6-2/TRBV6-3	TRBD1	TRBJ2-7	many
CSVCRLGGRVGQETQYF	TGCAGCGTTTGCCGGCTAGGAGGGAGGGTTGGACAAGAGACCCAGTACTTC	17	TRBV29-1	TRBD2	TRBJ2-5	many
CASSHRTGGETNYGYTF	TGTGCCAGCAGCCATAGGACAGGGGGCGAGACTAACTATGGCTACACCTTC	17	TRBV7-9	TRBD1	TRBJ1-2	NA
CASSYSSGRVTGELFF	TGTGCCAGCAGTTACTCTAGCGGGAGAGTTACCGGGGAGCTGTTTTTT	16	TRBV6-5	TRBD2	TRBJ2-2	many
CASSYRRTAGELFF	TGTGCCAGCAGTTACCGGCGGACTGCCGGGGAGCTGTTTTTT	14	TRBV6-5	NA	TRBJ2-2	few
CSASRTHSSNQPQHF	TGCAGTGCTTCTCGGACTCATTCTAGCAATCAGCCCCAGCATTTT	15	TRBV20-1	NA	TRBJ1-5	many
CASSVRGDGTDTQYF	TGTGCCAGCAGCGTACGGGGGGATGGCACAGATACGCAGTATTTT	15	TRBV9	TRBD2	TRBJ2-3	few
CASTKAGVRYEQYF	TGTGCCAGCACCAAAGCGGGAGTACGCTACGAGCAGTACTTC	14	TRBV5-6	TRBD2	TRBJ2-7	few
CASSLWGQGTYEQYF	TGTGCCAGCAGTTTATGGGGACAGGGGACCTACGAGCAGTACTTC	15	TRBV28	TRBD1	TRBJ2-7	few
CSVESRGTYNEQFF	TGCAGCGTTGAATCCAGGGGTACTTACAATGAGCAGTTCTTC	14	TRBV29-1	NA	TRBJ2-1	many
CASSLVPGSYEQYF	TGCGCCAGCAGCTTAGTACCGGGCTCCTACGAGCAGTACTTC	14	TRBV5-1	NA	TRBJ2-7	many
CASSLWGEGTYEQYF	TGTGCCAGCAGTTTATGGGGGGAGGGGACCTACGAGCAGTACTTC	15	TRBV28	TRBD2	TRBJ2-7	NA
CASSYELGVLRDRSGTQYF	TGTGCCAGCAGTTACGAACTTGGGGTTCTTCGCGATCGAAGTGGGACCCAGTACTTC	19	TRBV6-5	NA	TRBJ2-5	few
CASSPPAGWSTGELFF	TGTGCCAGCAGCCCCCCGGCGGGATGGAGCACCGGGGAGCTGTTTTTT	16	TRBV12-3/TRBV12-4	NA	TRBJ2-2	many
CASTETRGRGAWGHNEQFF	TGTGCCAGCACCGAGACGAGGGGGCGCGGCGCATGGGGACACAATGAGCAGTTCTTC	19	TRBV12-3/TRBV12-4	TRBD1	TRBJ2-1	NA
CASRTRQHSNQPQHF	TGTGCCAGCAGGACCCGACAACATAGCAATCAGCCCCAGCATTTT	15	TRBV12-3/TRBV12-4	NA	TRBJ1-5	NA
CSATGDRVDTF	TGCAGTGCTACCGGGGACAGGGTTGATACCTTC	11	TRBV20-1	TRBD1	TRBJ1-2	many
CSARTRPAFYNEQFF	TGCAGTGCTAGAACTAGGCCCGCTTTCTACAATGAGCAGTTCTTC	15	TRBV20-1	NA	TRBJ2-1	NA